Described below is a single TCR beta chain sequence and its context. Its antigen is still unknown. No qualities accompany the bases; no much larger clone lies one base away. A single peripheral blood draw of around 100 mL on average was collected from each donor into heparinised tubes. A BD FACSAria II was used to sort naive, central memory, regulatory and stem cell-like memory CD4+ T cells with a panel that included CD45RO, CCR7, CD25, CD127, CD95 and CD27. Every sorted population had a purity above 95%. PBMCs were isolated right away by Lymphoprep density gradient centrifugation and were stained directly, without culture. Samples were stained and sorted in pairs, with one healthy donor and one patient per experiment, so that batch effects were minimized. This entry is derived from a study of beta chain features in type 1 diabetes (dated by TCRdb to about 2018). At the level of the whole study: Patients and healthy donors did not differ in mean age, gender distribution, total cell number or subset yield. Across all samples, fewer than 130 million sorted cells were examined, and cell number per subset correlated strongly with RNA yield. In the study, TCRB repertoires of sorted circulating CD4+ T cell subsets from recently diagnosed type 1 diabetes patients were compared with those of matched healthy donors. Regulatory and stem cell-like memory subsets were obtained from only 8 patients and roughly 8 healthy donors, while naive and central memory subsets were obtained from all 30 or so donors.

Overall study results and their limits: Patients with type 1 diabetes made fewer insertions and deleted more nucleotides at VDJ recombination sites, implying thymic rearrangement abnormalities. The naive, central memory and regulatory TCRB repertoires appeared to resemble one another more closely among patients than among healthy donors. In all four CD4+ subsets, TCRB CDR3 length was moderately but significantly shorter in type 1 diabetes patients. PCR may preferentially amplify shorter templates, but because patient and control samples were amplified and corrected together, any resulting skew would affect both groups equally. Because cDNA was sequenced instead of genomic DNA, activated cells with high expression could be over-represented, although the groups did not differ in activation or CD3 levels. HLA sub-analyses involved small numbers of individuals, so any influence of HLA type on TCRB rearrangement remained unresolved.

CDR1 and CDR2 are read off the germline V gene (reference sequence) as LNHDA and SQIVND. Relative to germline, V is 3 bases shorter and J is 0 bases shorter, with 8 bases between their ends. From its cysteine to its phenylalanine, the CDR3 spans 14 amino acids. Only the CDR3 DNA is retained, 42 bases long and in frame from the first base. The entire isolated RNA was reverse transcribed using the High Capacity cDNA Reverse Transcription Kit, and thus expressed TCRB transcripts were sequenced. Deep immunoSEQ sequencing was applied to naive, central memory and regulatory T cell samples, giving an average of about 3.4 million total reads per sample. After sorted cells were lysed in RLT buffer, RNA was extracted with DNase-treated RNeasy Micro or Mini kits, with the choice depending on cell number. Each cell subset was processed separately to prevent cross-contamination, with patient and healthy donor samples processed together. The immunoSEQ multiplex PCR was used to amplify TCRB sequences from cDNA, generating 87-bp fragments that spanned the CDR3 region. Sequencing of the amplicons was done on the Illumina HiSeq platform. The original methods were these. PCR bias was corrected computationally using synthetic template baselines, and reads within Hamming distance 2 were collapsed, with unmergeable singletons discarded. Reads were aligned against IMGT to assign V, D and J genes, CDR3 length and insertions or deletions at six rearrangement sites. Within each subset, clonotype counts were normalized to sorted cell number, and only after that were true diversity and Gini coefficients computed with the tcR R package. The overlap coefficient, calculated on TCRB nucleotide sequences, was used to measure repertoire sharing. In TCRdb, the immuneACCESS table is reduced to in-frame sequences with V and J assigned. These tables do not hold every clone; where another copy was compared, an unresolved V gene accounts for under half, and the others remain unexplained. The D gene and trimming were derived from the DNA, and the V and J assignments and clone size from that table. Present in this sample are around 140,000 clones, 9.5% to 10% of which were seen just once. Jointly, the top ten make up about 0.6% of the sample.

Here the chain combines TRBV19 and TRBJ1-1, with TRBD1 tentatively as D gene (5 bases match). Source material: central memory CD4+ T cells from blood. The sequence was collected from a woman in her forties in good health. This receptor has the CDR3 CASSITTVNTEAFF. The sequence in DNA is TGTGCCAGTAGTATCACGACAGTGAACACTGAAGCTTTCTTT. Beyond the CDR3, the reference TRBV19 and TRBJ1-1 genes provide the residues; the full variable domain reads: DGGITQSPKYLFRKEGQNVTLSCEQNLNHDAMYWYRQDPGQGLRLIYYSQIVNDFQKGDIAEGYSVSREKKESFPLTVTSAQKNPTAFYLCASSITTVNTEAFFGQGTRLTVV.